Listed here are 21 T cell receptor beta chains from one sample, sequenced in a study of regulatory T cells in long-lasting Graves disease. As for time point: newly diagnosed GD, antithyroid drugs for less than 3 months. The TCR library used RNA extracted from PBMCs. Assembly of TCR beta libraries relied on iRepertoire HTBI primers together with Arm-PCR of CDR3 regions. TCRdb used MiXCR to reprocess the multiplex PCR reads, holding one entry per CDR3 protein. Of some 400,000 distinct CDR3 sequences in the sample, 14% to 15% were seen once. These data were also filed under a second study, of T cells in Graves' hyperthyroidism and ophthalmopathy.

Sequences were derived from peripheral blood mononuclear cells (PBMCs), sampled at new diagnosis, from a patient treated with antithyroid drugs. The receptors shown here come from a woman in her 30s with Graves disease.

In its sample, this clonotype was seen many times. CDR3 residues: CASGLGSYTDTQYF. CDR3 sequence (DNA): TGTGCTAGTGGTTTGGGGTCGTACACAGATACGCAGTATTTT. The chain links TRBV12-5 to TRBJ2-3, with unresolved D. The CDR3 totals 14 residues. Germline CDR1 LGHNT, CDR2 FRNRAP. V lost 1 base and J lost 2, with 7 bases in between.

This clonotype was seen repeatedly, ten times or more. CDR3 amino acids: CASSLVASGRNEQYF. The CDR3 DNA is TGCGCCAGCAGCCTCGTCGCTAGCGGGAGAAACGAGCAGTACTTC. V and J are TRBV5-1 and TRBJ2-7; 10 nucleotides align to TRBD2. The germline gives CDR1 SGHRS, CDR2 YFSETQ. This CDR3 has 15 residues. Trimming took 4 bases from V and 5 from J; bases not matched to a gene: 9.

This clonotype was counted ten times or more. The chain joins TRBV14 to TRBJ2-4, with 7 bases identical to TRBD1. The trim removed 1 base at V and 8 bases at J, leaving 5 bases unmatched. The CDR3 consists of 14 residues. Germline CDR1 SGHDN, CDR2 FVKESK. DNA of the CDR3: TGTGCCAGCAGCCAAGTTGGGACAGATCACATTCAGTACTTC. It is translated as CASSQVGTDHIQYF.

This clonotype was seen a few times. The gene calls are TRBV7-6 and TRBJ2-2; D is ambiguous. This CDR3 region has 13 residues. The V end lost 5 bases, the J end lost 5 bases, and 9 bases lay between the germline ends. Germline assignment: CDR1 SGHVS and CDR2 FNYEAQ. CDR3 in amino acids: CASSAKGTGELFF. The CDR3 nucleotides are TGTGCCAGCAGCGCAAAGGGTACCGGGGAGCTGTTTTTT.

This clonotype was seen more than once but under ten times. The genes are TRBV18 and TRBJ2-2; no clear D gene. V was clipped by 2 bases and J by 8 bases, with 9 bases between them. The CDR3 consists of 13 residues. Germline-derived CDR1 and CDR2 are KGHSH and LQKENI. CDR3 sequence: CASSPGSSGELFF. As DNA, the CDR3 is TGTGCCAGCTCACCAGGAAGTAGTGGGGAGCTGTTTTTT.

Only a few counts were recorded for this clonotype. The chain has TRBV3-1 and TRBJ2-2; possibly TRBD1 for D (6 bases). CDR1 LGHDT and CDR2 YNNKEL come from the germline V gene (reference sequence). CDR3 length equals 18 residues. Trimming pared 1 base from V and 3 bases from J, leaving 18 bases between. CDR3 region: CASSQVGGRGMYTGELFF. DNA for the CDR3: TGTGCCAGCAGCCAAGTTGGAGGCAGGGGAATGTACACCGGGGAGCTGTTTTTT.

This clonotype was counted at least ten times. This chain's CDR3 is CASSRSGGPAPTYNEQFF. In DNA form, the CDR3 reads TGTGCCAGCAGCCGTAGCGGGGGGCCGGCCCCCACCTACAATGAGCAGTTCTTC. The chain is built from TRBV28 and TRBJ2-1; 10 bases align to TRBD2. The CDR3 is 18 residues long. The ends lost 6 bases at V and 2 bases at J; junction bases unmatched: 13. Germline V gene sequence: CDR1 MDHEN, CDR2 SYDVKM.

This clonotype was observed a few times. The chain has TRBV9 and TRBJ2-7; the D is unclear. The CDR3 is 14 amino acids. The V gene lost 0 bases and the J gene lost 4 bases, with 11 bases spanning the gap. Germline V gives CDR1 SGDLS, CDR2 YYNGEE. In nucleotides, the CDR3 is TGTGCCAGCAGCGTAGGGTTCGCTGGGTACGAGCAGTACTTC. Translated, it gives CASSVGFAGYEQYF.

This clonotype appeared many times. This rearrangement joins TRBV7-9 to TRBJ2-3; TRBD2 aligns across 7 bases. The CDR3 is 15 amino acids. Germline CDR1 is SEHNR and CDR2 is FQNEAQ (reference sequence). The V and J ends lost 2 bases and 2 bases, in that order; junction bases with no gene match: 4. CDR3 sequence (DNA): TGTGCCAGCAGCTTATCTAGCGGATACACAGATACGCAGTATTTT. It encodes CASSLSSGYTDTQYF. The complete variable domain, with remaining parts taken from reference TRBV7-9 and TRBJ2-3, reads DTGVSQNPRHKITKRGQNVTFRCDPISEHNRLYWYRQTLGQGPEFLTYFQNEAQLEKSRLLSDRFSAERPKGSFSTLEIQRTEQGDSAMYLCASSLSSGYTDTQYFGPGTRLTVL.

Notes on this clonotype: This may stem from a read error, because a much larger clone lies one nucleotide away. This sequence joins TRBV12-3 or TRBV12-4 and TRBJ2-5; the match to TRBD1 covers 11 bases. The CDR3 totals 15 residues. After removal of 4 bases from V and 7 bases from J, the junction contained 8 bases not matched to a gene. CDR3 residues: CASSYPGQGVVTQYF. The CDR3 DNA sequence: TGTGCCAGCAGTTACCCGGGACAGGGGGTGGTGACCCAGTACTTC.

The chain is built from TRBV7-3 and TRBJ1-2; tentative D call: TRBD1 (6 bases). The V and J ends lost 4 bases and 5 bases respectively, with 29 bases between them. The CDR3 length is 19 residues. Per germline, CDR1 SGHTA and CDR2 FQGTGA. This CDR3 is CASSSNFGGRLCYRYGYTF. The CDR3 bases are TGTGCCAGCAGCTCCAACTTCGGGGGCCGACTATGTTACCGTTATGGCTACACCTTC.

In the case of this clonotype: A much larger clone lies one base from this, so it may be a read error. This chain connects TRBV5-1 to TRBJ2-1; D is perhaps TRBD2 (5 bases). With the DNA end fitting TRBJ2-7 better, the J assignment may be wrong. CDR1 and CDR2 (germline): SGHRS, YFSETQ. The CDR3 consists of 15 residues. The CDR3 spells CASSLERGAYNEQYF. CDR3 DNA sequence: TGCGCCAGCAGCTTGGAACGGGGAGCTTACAATGAGCAGTACTTC.

This chain links TRBV11-2 with TRBJ2-1; 10 bases match TRBD1. The CDR3 runs 15 residues. V lost 5 bases and J lost 4; bases outside the gene matches: 5. Germline CDR1 reads SGHAT; CDR2 reads FQNNGV. The chain's CDR3 is CASSRTGGIYNEQFF. The CDR3 coding sequence is TGTGCCAGCAGCCGGACAGGGGGTATATACAATGAGCAGTTCTTC.

This clonotype turned up a few times. This rearrangement joins TRBV19 to TRBJ1-4; the match to TRBD1 covers 8 bases. From germline, CDR1 is LNHDA and CDR2 SQIVND (reference sequence). CDR3 size: 18 residues. The V gene end was trimmed by 6 bases and the J gene end by 6 bases; junction bases not matched to a gene: 18. CDR3 region: CASRSLRTGRMDDEKLFF. The CDR3 DNA reads as TGTGCCAGTAGGAGCCTCCGGACAGGGAGGATGGACGATGAAAAACTGTTTTTT. The entire variable domain, with the rest obtained from reference TRBV19 and TRBJ1-4, is as follows: DGGITQSPKYLFRKEGQNVTLSCEQNLNHDAMYWYRQDPGQGLRLIYYSQIVNDFQKGDIAEGYSVSREKKESFPLTVTSAQKNPTAFYLCASRSLRTGRMDDEKLFFGSGTQLSVL.

This clonotype has only a few counts. With a much larger clone just one base away, this may be a read error. The chain uses TRBV12-3 or TRBV12-4 and TRBJ2-5, with 15 bases lining up with TRBD2. This CDR3 is built from 15 residues. The CDR3 DNA reads as TGTGCCGGCAGTGGACTAGCGGGAGGGTATGAGACCCAGTACTTC. Protein product: CAGSGLAGGYETQYF.

In this sample, this clonotype turned up many times. The chain joins TRBV13 to TRBJ2-1; 16 positions agree with TRBD2. The CDR3 covers 18 residues. CDR1 is PRHDT and CDR2 is FYEKMQ in the germline V gene (reference sequence). J gave up 5 bases and V 3 bases, and 7 bases lay outside the gene matches. The CDR3 protein is CASSLGLAGGLPHNEQFF. CDR3 nucleotides: TGTGCCAGCAGCTTGGGACTAGCGGGAGGGCTGCCTCACAATGAGCAGTTCTTC.

The table lists this clonotype with many counts. The rearrangement joins TRBV7-8 to TRBJ2-1, with D unresolved. The CDR3 is 15 amino acids. V shed 1 base and J shed 4 bases, with 11 bases lying between them. Germline-derived CDR1 and CDR2 are SGHVS and FQNEAQ. CDR3 coding DNA: TGTGCCAGCAGCTTAGTGGTGCTTGATTACAATGAGCAGTTCTTC. Encoded protein: CASSLVVLDYNEQFF.

This clonotype appeared many times. The chain carries TRBV28 and TRBJ1-4; weak D call: TRBD1 (6 bases). The germline CDR1 and CDR2 sequences are MDHEN and SYDVKM. The V and J ends lost 10 bases and 5 bases respectively, with 11 bases between them. The CDR3 sequence is 12 residues long. The CDR3 DNA reads TGTGCCATAGGACAGAGAAATGAAAAACTGTTTTTT. This sequence encodes CAIGQRNEKLFF.

This chain joins TRBV20-1 and TRBJ1-6; TRBD1 matches at 7 bases. Trimming removed 3 bases from V and 7 bases from J; junction bases left unmatched: 6. This CDR3 contains 14 residues. CDR1 is DFQATT and CDR2 is SNEGSKA in the germline V gene (reference sequence). The CDR3 region is CSARSVRGNSPLHF. The CDR3 nucleotides read TGCAGTGCTAGGTCTGTCAGGGGGAATTCACCCCTCCACTTT.

This clonotype came up many times. This chain joins TRBV20-1 and TRBJ2-3; tentatively, D is TRBD2 (6 bases). With 1 base removed from V and 8 bases from J, the gap between germline ends came to 13 bases. The CDR3 is 13 residues long. CDR1 and CDR2 from the germline V gene are DFQATT and SNEGSKA (reference sequence). As DNA, the CDR3 is TGCAGTGCTAGAGGGGGTCAAGCGGGTACGCAGTATTTT. Translation gives CSARGGQAGTQYF.

This clonotype was seen at least ten times. The DNA of the CDR3 is TGTGCCAGCAGCTCGCTATGGGGGGGGAACACCATATATTTT. Its translation: CASSSLWGGNTIYF. This rearrangement joins TRBV11-2 to TRBJ1-3; TRBD1 might be the D (5 bases). V gave up 4 bases and J gave up 7 bases, with 14 bases separating them. This CDR3 has 14 amino acids. From germline, CDR1 is SGHAT and CDR2 FQNNGV. The whole variable domain, remainder taken from reference TRBV11-2 and TRBJ1-3, is EAGVAQSPRYKIIEKRQSVAFWCNPISGHATLYWYQQILGQGPKLLIQFQNNGVVDDSQLPKDRFSAERLKGVDSTLKIQPAKLEDSAVYLCASSSLWGGNTIYFGEGSWLTVV.